The TCR beta chain described here comes from a study of blood T cell repertoires in COVID-19. Study summary: Donors in the United States, Italy and Spain gave samples during acute or convalescent COVID-19. Sources were T cells, B-cell-depleted T cells, or PBMCs; the material itself was cDNA or gDNA.

In the source study's methods: By means of reference gene primer amplification, nucleated cell counts were estimated. Sequencing used immunoSEQ multiplex PCR; TCRdb keeps in-frame clones, though not all of them. The V and J calls and clone size were taken over from that table, and D and trimming were inferred from the DNA. The sample lists roughly 63,000 clones; 85% to 90% were seen once. The trim removed 2 bases at V and 2 bases at J, leaving 22 bases unmatched. The germline CDR1 and CDR2 sequences are MNHEY and SVGEGT. The CDR3 runs 21 residues. This clonotype was obtained from a man between 50 and 59 years old with acute or convalescent COVID-19. This chain uses TRBV6-2 or TRBV6-3 with TRBJ1-1; 8 nucleotides match TRBD1. Sequences were obtained from peripheral blood. The CDR3 DNA reads as TGTGCCAGCAGTTACACGCCGTTAGACAGGGGAGTCGGGTTAGTCAACACTGAAGCTTTCTTT. It yields the protein CASSYTPLDRGVGLVNTEAFF.